This TCR beta chain was obtained from a study of siplizumab effects on memory and regulatory T cells. The CDR3 consists of 16 residues. V lost 3 bases and J lost 8, with 19 bases in between. CDR1 LNHDA and CDR2 SQIVND come from the germline V gene (reference sequence). It was 85,000 to 100,000 TCR templates that were assayed per sample. Profiled with immunoSEQ multiplex PCR; TCRdb holds only in-frame clones, not every one. Altogether more than 85,000 clones are present, over 80% being singletons, with the ten largest covering around 14%. The specimen sequenced was CD4+ T cells sorted from blood. V and J are TRBV19 and TRBJ1-4, with a weak D call TRBD1 (5 bases). This receptor was obtained from a human donor in good health. The CDR3 here is CASSMGSTWGGEKLFF. CDR3 DNA: TGTGCCAGTAGTATGGGTTCCACCTGGGGCGGCGAAAAACTGTTTTTT.